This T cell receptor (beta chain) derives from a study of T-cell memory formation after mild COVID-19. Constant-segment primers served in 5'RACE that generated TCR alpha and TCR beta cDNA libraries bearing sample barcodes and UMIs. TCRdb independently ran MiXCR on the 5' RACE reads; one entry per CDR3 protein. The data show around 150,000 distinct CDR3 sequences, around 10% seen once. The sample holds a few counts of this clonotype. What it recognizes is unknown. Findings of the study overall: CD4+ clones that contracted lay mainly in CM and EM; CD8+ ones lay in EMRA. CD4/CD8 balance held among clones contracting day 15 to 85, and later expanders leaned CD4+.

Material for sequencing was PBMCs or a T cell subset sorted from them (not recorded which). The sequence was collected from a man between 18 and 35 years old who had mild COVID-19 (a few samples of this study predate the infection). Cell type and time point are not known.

The CDR3 is CASSSSQDNEKLFF. CDR3 bases: TGTGCCAGCAGCTCCAGTCAAGATAATGAAAAACTGTTTTTT. The genes are TRBV5-6 and TRBJ1-4; D gene unclear. Trimming removed 3 bases at V and 4 bases at J, with 10 bases between. The CDR3 contains 14 residues. CDR1 SGHDT and CDR2 YYEEEE come from the germline V gene.